One T cell receptor (beta chain) is described in this entry. V gave up 3 bases and J gave up 9 bases, with 9 bases separating them. This CDR3 is 12 amino acids long. Germline lookup yields CDR1 SNHLY and CDR2 FYNNEI. Per the original data handling: From reference gene primer amplification, estimates of nucleated cell counts were derived. Only in-frame clones appear in the TCRdb table, and some are missing; sequencing was by immunoSEQ multiplex PCR. The V and J calls and the clone size are those of that table, but D and trimming were determined from the DNA. This table holds around 180,000 clones, approximately 87% found once. This entry belongs to a study of blood T cell repertoires in COVID-19.

The sample consisted of peripheral blood. V usage is TRBV2 and J usage is TRBJ2-1; D is unclear. The receptor comes from a man aged 65-85 years with active or convalescent COVID-19. CDR3 in DNA: TGTGCCAGCAGTGAGGAAGCGTTTGAGCAGTTCTTC. Protein sequence: CASSEEAFEQFF.